This T cell receptor beta chain is drawn from a study of T cells in Graves' hyperthyroidism and ophthalmopathy (dated by TCRdb to between 2018 and 2021). About the full investigation: Peripheral blood was collected at initial diagnosis, before any treatment. To identify TCR V-J signatures that set the groups apart, the researchers used a discovery cohort of 90 to 100 patients, made up of roughly 45 with Graves' ophthalmopathy and some 60 with stable Graves' hyperthyroidism. Prospective prediction of ophthalmopathy was tested in an independent validation cohort consisting of about 20 hyperthyroidism patients and over 15 patients who later progressed to ophthalmopathy. The 75 to 100 discovery patients were divided at random into training and test sets in a 7:3 ratio. The study also compared thyroid tissue and blood T-cell repertoires from more than 5 Graves' hyperthyroidism patients. Following sampling, methimazole starting at 30 mg daily was given to hyperthyroidism patients, and high-dose intravenous methylprednisolone was given to ophthalmopathy patients. The paper describes TCR Vbeta CDR3 sequencing of roughly 130 peripheral blood samples, made up of about 40 ophthalmopathy patients, roughly 80 hyperthyroidism patients and 17 progressor patients. Results the study describes overall, beyond this receptor: In validation, the model predicted progression to ophthalmopathy a median of roughly 6.5 months before onset, with about 67% sensitivity and just under 75% specificity. Sample size was not statistically predetermined, and investigators were not blinded to group allocation. Most expanded thyroid clonotypes (frequency above 0.001) were also found in blood, which suggests that blood repertoires may mirror thyroid immune responses. In cross-validation, a model built on a 13 V-J signature told ophthalmopathy apart from stable hyperthyroidism with about 90% sensitivity and around 81% specificity, and in testing the same model reached 80%/75%.

Stable Graves' hyperthyroidism was defined as no progression to ophthalmopathy during 18 months of follow-up. Hyperthyroidism patients were newly diagnosed, had a disease duration of under 2 months, and were aged 18 to 65 years. Any patient with an uncontrolled infection, another autoimmune disease, pregnancy or lactation was excluded. Diagnoses were established on the basis of clinical symptoms, serum thyroxine and TRAb, thyroid ultrasound, and orbital computed tomography. PBMCs were separated from roughly 9.3 ml of fresh peripheral blood using Ficoll-Paque density gradient centrifugation. Trizol reagent was used to extract total RNA, and RNA quality was then checked on an Agilent 2100 Bioanalyzer. TCR beta CDR3 regions were amplified from RNA transcripts. For the first round of RT-PCR on the TCR CDR3, the HTBI primer set was used together with the Qiagen OneStep RT-PCR kit. Libraries were constructed in a second round of multiplex PCR, after which size selection and purification were performed. Sequencing of the libraries was done on an Illumina HiSeq2000 using paired-end 100 bp reads. In the original analysis: SOAPnuke was used to process the raw data, with reads discarded if the reads contained adapters or uncalled bases, had a mean Phred below 15, or lacked an exact constant-primer or identifier match. High-quality paired reads were merged using COPE v1.2.5, and each unique nucleotide sequence was defined as a clonotype. Clonotypes were aligned to IMGT TRBV, TRBD and TRBJ reference segments using MiTCR v1.1. The analysis included only V-J combinations with a frequency above 0.0001, which together covered around 99% of the repertoires. The TCS score was defined as F50 (clonal expansion) divided by E x V (chaos), with BLOSUM62-based TCRdist calculated between CDR3 peptides within each V-J. Welch's t-statistics and random forest reduced several hundred V-J features to 13, which were used in a naive Bayes classifier (R e1071). Starting from the raw public reads, TCRdb applied fastp trimming at Q25, assembled clones with MiXCR and retained in-frame beta chains. A single entry per CDR3 protein holds the most common genes and DNA from its merged rows. These V and J calls originate from TCRdb's pipeline instead of the authors' own analysis. This sample lists 340,000 or so distinct CDR3 sequences; around 16% were detected once. The leading ten clones occupy roughly 31% of the sample.

This clonotype was observed many times. What this receptor recognizes is not known. Base qualities were left out, and no much larger clone turns up one base away. Measured from the cysteine to the phenylalanine, the CDR3 is 15 residues long. Of all the DNA, just the CDR3 is kept, 45 bases in frame from base 1. Germline trimming: 3 bases from V, 2 bases from J; junction bases outside gene matches: 6. CDR1 and CDR2, looked up from the germline V gene, are MDHEN and SYDVKM. The sample taken for sequencing was blood. This chain is built from TRBV28 and TRBJ2-7, with 8 junctional bases fitting TRBD1. This TCR was sampled from a young man with Graves' hyperthyroidism. The CDR3 loop reads CASSFTRTGPYEQYF. In nucleotides, the sequence is TGTGCCAGCAGTTTTACAAGGACAGGGCCCTACGAGCAGTACTTC.